A single sample gave rise to the 14 T cell receptor beta chains below, sequenced in a study of blood T cell repertoires in COVID-19. Generated by immunoSEQ multiplex PCR, the TCRdb table keeps only in-frame clones and is missing some. The repertoire includes roughly 200,000 clones, 80% to 90% of them detected once, and about 4.1% sits in the top ten. Sequencing used PBMCs or T cells enriched from blood (not recorded which). The source of these receptors is a woman aged 40-49 years with acute COVID-19.

The chain joins TRBV5-1 to TRBJ2-3, with D possibly being TRBD2 (6 bases). Germline lookup yields CDR1 SGHRS and CDR2 YFSETQ. The CDR3 spans 16 residues. V lost 0 bases to trimming and J lost 5 bases, with 16 bases between them. CDR3 protein: CASSLGGLSLGDTQYF. DNA for the CDR3: TGCGCCAGCAGCTTGGGCGGACTAAGCCTGGGAGATACGCAGTATTTT.

The rearrangement joins TRBV6-5 to TRBJ2-3; D is possibly TRBD1 (5 bases). Trimming shortened V by 7 bases and J by 4 bases, and 12 bases separated the two germline ends. Germline CDR1 and CDR2: MNHEY and SVGAGI. The CDR3 is 13 amino acids. This CDR3 reads CASNRQGADTQYF. In nucleotides, the CDR3 is TGTGCCAGCAACCGGCAGGGTGCAGATACGCAGTATTTT.

This chain links TRBV7-3 with TRBJ2-1, with D possibly being TRBD1 (6 bases). The CDR3 length is 16 residues. Germline CDR1 reads SGHTA; CDR2 reads FQGTGA. The V gene lost 0 bases and the J gene lost 8 bases, with 17 bases spanning the gap. CDR3 sequence: CASSLTGAQERDEQFF. CDR3 nucleotides: TGTGCCAGCAGCTTAACGGGGGCGCAGGAGAGGGATGAGCAGTTCTTC.

On this clone: Compared with germline, one end of the junction differs, possibly owing to a read error. The chain is built from TRBV7-3 and TRBJ1-2, with no clear D. Per germline, CDR1 SGHTA and CDR2 FQGTGA. CDR3 size: 11 residues. CDR3 protein: CASSLLPGVPF. DNA for the CDR3: TGTGCCAGCAGCTTACTCCCGGGAGTTCCCTTC.

V and J are TRBV5-1 and TRBJ2-1; D perhaps matches TRBD1 (5 bases). V lost 1 base and J lost 5, with 10 bases in between. Germline V gene lookup returns CDR1 SGHRS and CDR2 YFSETQ. There are 14 residues in the CDR3. The CDR3 here is CASSLIVGDNEQFF. Here the CDR3 DNA reads TGCGCCAGCAGCTTGATCGTAGGGGACAATGAGCAGTTCTTC. The full variable domain, with the rest looked up from reference TRBV5-1 and TRBJ2-1, is KAGVTQTPRYLIKTRGQQVTLSCSPISGHRSVSWYQQTPGQGLQFLFEYFSETQRNKGNFPGRFSGRQFSNSRSEMNVSTLELGDSALYLCASSLIVGDNEQFFGPGTRLTVL.

J is TRBJ1-4 and V is TRBV5-1; maybe TRBD1 (5 bases). Germline V CDR1 and CDR2: SGHRS, YFSETQ. This CDR3 region has 12 residues. With 1 base removed from V and 11 bases from J, the gap between germline ends came to 9 bases. The CDR3 region has the DNA TGCGCCAGCAGCTTGTCAGGGATTAAACTGTTTTTT. Its translation is CASSLSGIKLFF.

The rearrangement links TRBV28 to TRBJ2-3, with unresolved D. Germline V lookup: CDR1 MDHEN, CDR2 SYDVKM. The CDR3 covers 13 residues. Deletions cut 4 bases from V and 2 bases from J, with 7 bases between. CDR3 in DNA: TGTGCCAGCAGTTCCCCTCCCACAGATACGCAGTATTTT. Translation gives CASSSPPTDTQYF.

The rearrangement uses TRBV7-9 and TRBJ2-1; 7 bases fit TRBD2. The CDR3 length is 14 residues. V dropped 3 bases and J dropped 2; count of bases not matched to a gene: 1. CDR1 and CDR2 (germline): SEHNR, FQNEAQ (reference sequence). CDR3 sequence reads: CASSFTSAYNEQFF. DNA for the CDR3: TGTGCCAGCAGCTTTACTAGCGCCTACAATGAGCAGTTCTTC. Supplemented by reference TRBV7-9 and TRBJ2-1, the full variable domain reads DTGVSQNPRHKITKRGQNVTFRCDPISEHNRLYWYRQTLGQGPEFLTYFQNEAQLEKSRLLSDRFSAERPKGSFSTLEIQRTEQGDSAMYLCASSFTSAYNEQFFGPGTRLTVL.

V and J are TRBV30 and TRBJ2-2; 8 bases map to TRBD1. CDR1 GTSNPN and CDR2 SVGIG come from the germline V gene (reference sequence). The trim removed 5 bases at V and 7 bases at J, leaving 6 bases unmatched. This CDR3 has 13 amino acids. CDR3 sequence reads: CAWGGRGRGELFF. The CDR3 coding sequence is TGTGCCTGGGGGGGCAGGGGGCGCGGGGAGCTGTTTTTT.

The chain employs TRBV28 and TRBJ2-2; 7 nucleotides agree with TRBD1. CDR1 and CDR2 from the germline V gene are MDHEN and SYDVKM. The CDR3 extends over 20 amino acids. The V segment lost 5 bases and the J segment 4 bases; nucleotides outside the gene matches: 22. The CDR3 protein is CASSRDDTGAGVGGTGELFF. CDR3 in DNA: TGTGCCAGCAGTCGTGACGATACAGGGGCAGGGGTTGGAGGCACCGGGGAGCTGTTTTTT. Combining the CDR3 with reference TRBV28 and TRBJ2-2 gives the whole variable domain DVKVTQSSRYLVKRTGEKVFLECVQDMDHENMFWYRQDPGLGLRLIYFSYDVKMKEKGDIPEGYSVSREKKERFSLILESASTNQTSMYLCASSRDDTGAGVGGTGELFFGEGSRLTVL.

The V and J genes are TRBV18 and TRBJ1-3; D gene uncertain. CDR1 is KGHSH and CDR2 is LQKENI in the germline V gene. V lost 3 bases, J lost 7 bases, and 10 bases lay in between. The CDR3 runs to 13 residues. CDR3 sequence (DNA): TGTGCCAGCTCACCGATATTCGGGAACACCATATATTTT. Translation gives CASSPIFGNTIYF. Full variable domain (outside the CDR3, taken from reference TRBV18 and TRBJ1-3): NAGVMQNPRHLVRRRGQEARLRCSPMKGHSHVYWYRQLPEEGLKFMVYLQKENIIDESGMPKERFSAEFPKEGPSILRIQQVVRGDSAAYFCASSPIFGNTIYFGEGSWLTVV.

The chain has TRBV11-2 and TRBJ2-3, with D unclear. Germline loops: CDR1 SGHAT, CDR2 FQNNGV. V shed 5 bases and J shed 0 bases, with 6 bases lying between them. This CDR3 spans 13 amino acids. The DNA for the CDR3 is TGTGCCAGCAGCCTCGGGAGCACAGATACGCAGTATTTT. Translating it yields CASSLGSTDTQYF.

In DNA, the CDR3 is TGTGCCAGCAGTTTTGGGCTAACCGGGACAGGGACATACAATGAGCAGTTCTTC. Translating gives CASSFGLTGTGTYNEQFF. This sequence joins TRBV28 and TRBJ2-1; 9 positions agree with TRBD1. Germline V CDR1 and CDR2: MDHEN, SYDVKM. The V gene end was trimmed by 3 bases and the J gene end by 4 bases; junction bases not matched to a gene: 13. The CDR3 is 18 amino acids.

CDR3 region: CASSTGGDRGAFF. As DNA, the CDR3 is TGTGCCAGCAGTACCGGGGGGGACCGGGGAGCTTTCTTT. V and J are TRBV28 and TRBJ1-1; possibly TRBD1 for D (5 bases). This CDR3 region has 13 residues. Trimming stripped 5 bases from V and 10 bases from J, with 17 bases between. The germline V gene has CDR1 MDHEN and CDR2 SYDVKM. The full variable domain, rest sourced from reference TRBV28 and TRBJ1-1, is DVKVTQSSRYLVKRTGEKVFLECVQDMDHENMFWYRQDPGLGLRLIYFSYDVKMKEKGDIPEGYSVSREKKERFSLILESASTNQTSMYLCASSTGGDRGAFFGQGTRLTVV.